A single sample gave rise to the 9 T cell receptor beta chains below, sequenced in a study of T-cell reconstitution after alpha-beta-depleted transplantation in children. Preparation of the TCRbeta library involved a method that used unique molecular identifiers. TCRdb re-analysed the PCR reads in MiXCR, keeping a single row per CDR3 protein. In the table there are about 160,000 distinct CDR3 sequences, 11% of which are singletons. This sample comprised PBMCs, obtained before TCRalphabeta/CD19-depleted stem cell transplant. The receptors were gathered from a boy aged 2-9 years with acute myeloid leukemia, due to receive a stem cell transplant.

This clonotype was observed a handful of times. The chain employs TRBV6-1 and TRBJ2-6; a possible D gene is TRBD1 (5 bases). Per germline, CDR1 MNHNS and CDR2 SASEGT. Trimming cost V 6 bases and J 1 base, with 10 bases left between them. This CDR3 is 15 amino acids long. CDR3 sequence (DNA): TGTGCCAGCAGGGCTGGGGCTTCTGGGGCCAACGTCCTGACTTTC. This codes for CASRAGASGANVLTF.

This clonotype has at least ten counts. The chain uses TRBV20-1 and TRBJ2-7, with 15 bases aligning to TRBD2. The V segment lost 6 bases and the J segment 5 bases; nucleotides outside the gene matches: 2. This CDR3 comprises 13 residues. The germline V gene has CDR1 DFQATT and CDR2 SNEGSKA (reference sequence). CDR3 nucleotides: TGCAGTGCAGGACTAGCGGGAGGGAACGAGCAGTACTTC. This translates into CSAGLAGGNEQYF.

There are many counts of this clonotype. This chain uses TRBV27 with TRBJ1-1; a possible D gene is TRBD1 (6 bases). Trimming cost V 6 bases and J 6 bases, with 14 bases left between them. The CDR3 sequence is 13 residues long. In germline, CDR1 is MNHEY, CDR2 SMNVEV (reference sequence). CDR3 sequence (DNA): TGTGCCAGCAGGGATGTGGGGGGCGCTGAAGCTTTCTTT. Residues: CASRDVGGAEAFF.

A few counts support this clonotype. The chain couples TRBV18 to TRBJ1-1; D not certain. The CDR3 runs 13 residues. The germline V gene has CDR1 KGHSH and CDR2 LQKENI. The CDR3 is CAGFFSLNTEAFF. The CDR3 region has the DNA TGTGCGGGGTTCTTCTCTCTGAACACTGAAGCTTTCTTT.

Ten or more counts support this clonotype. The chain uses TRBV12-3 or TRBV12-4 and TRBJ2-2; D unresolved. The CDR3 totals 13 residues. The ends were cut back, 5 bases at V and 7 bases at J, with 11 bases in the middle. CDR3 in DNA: TGTGCCAGCAGTCTCTTACACGGCGGGGAGCTGTTTTTT. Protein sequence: CASSLLHGGELFF.

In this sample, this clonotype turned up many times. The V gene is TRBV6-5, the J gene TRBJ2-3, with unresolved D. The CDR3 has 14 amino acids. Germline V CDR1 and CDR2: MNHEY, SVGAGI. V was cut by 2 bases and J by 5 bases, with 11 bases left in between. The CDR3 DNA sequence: TGTGCCAGCAGTTACCAGCCTAATCAAGATACGCAGTATTTT. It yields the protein CASSYQPNQDTQYF.

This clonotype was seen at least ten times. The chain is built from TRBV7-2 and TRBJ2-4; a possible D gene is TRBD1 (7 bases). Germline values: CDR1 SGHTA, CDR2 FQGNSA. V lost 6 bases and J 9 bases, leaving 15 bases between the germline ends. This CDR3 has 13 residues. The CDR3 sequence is CASSLTGEAIQYF. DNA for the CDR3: TGTGCCAGCAGTCTTACAGGGGAGGCCATTCAGTACTTC.

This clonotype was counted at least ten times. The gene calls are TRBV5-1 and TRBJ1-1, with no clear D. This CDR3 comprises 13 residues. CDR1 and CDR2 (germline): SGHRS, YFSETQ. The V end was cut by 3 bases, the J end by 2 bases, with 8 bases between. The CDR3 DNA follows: TGCGCCAGCAGCTGGGATACCAACACTGAAGCTTTCTTT. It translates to CASSWDTNTEAFF.

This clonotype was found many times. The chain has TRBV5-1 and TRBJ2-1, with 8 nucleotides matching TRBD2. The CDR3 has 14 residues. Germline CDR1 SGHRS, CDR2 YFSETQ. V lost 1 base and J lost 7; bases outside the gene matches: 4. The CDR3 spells CASSLLAGGNEQFF. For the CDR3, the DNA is TGCGCCAGCAGCTTGCTAGCGGGTGGAAATGAGCAGTTCTTC.